This T cell receptor (beta chain) was captured by sequencing in a study of PD-1 blockade in classical Hodgkin lymphoma. Study-wide points: Healthy donors were reported to have higher baseline TCR diversity than newly diagnosed patients.

Described time point: cycle 4 day 1 (C4D1), after five to seven weeks of nivolumab. All patients experienced relapse after autologous stem cell transplantation, and brentuximab vedotin exposure was variable. Out of thawed PBMCs, magnetic negative selection purified CD4+ T cells. Reported best responses ranged across complete response, partial response or progressive disease. This clone was detected a few times. Its antigen is as yet unknown. The assay was immunoSEQ multiplex PCR, and TCRdb's table has in-frame clones only and misses some. The data hold roughly 30,000 clones, with 70% to 80% observed a single time. This TCR was sampled from a human donor with classical Hodgkin lymphoma. This specimen consisted of CD4+ T cells from blood, obtained before the fourth cycle of nivolumab.

CDR3 protein: CASSPRQGYREQYF. DNA of the CDR3: TGTGCCAGTAGCCCCAGACAGGGCTATCGCGAGCAGTACTTC. The chain is built from TRBV19 and TRBJ2-7; the match to TRBD1 covers 7 bases. This CDR3 comprises 14 residues. J lost 6 bases, V lost 6 bases, and 11 bases had no gene match. Germline CDR1 is LNHDA and CDR2 is SQIVND (reference sequence).